Listed below are T cell receptor beta chains from one sample, sequenced in a study of control samples from healthy donors and cancer patients. Profiled with immunoSEQ multiplex PCR; TCRdb holds only in-frame clones, not every one. The sample carries roughly 200,000 clones, roughly 94% recorded once. Source material: blood. These receptors originate from a man aged 45-60 years in good health. Each CDR3 is given without its conserved first and last residue. Each record gives: clone size, D gene, V gene, CDR3 protein. D genes are given only for firm matches. Clone size appears in some rows only: once, few, many, or a class for an expanded clone.

abundance: NA; d_gene: NA; v_gene: TRBV5-1; CDR3aa: ASSLGMNTEAF
abundance: NA; d_gene: TRBD2; v_gene: TRBV5-1; CDR3aa: ASTSSGASGGKETQY
abundance: NA; d_gene: TRBD1; v_gene: TRBV11-2; CDR3aa: ASSSWTGGAVKLF
abundance: NA; d_gene: TRBD1; v_gene: TRBV6-5; CDR3aa: ASSASGGLYGYT
abundance: NA; d_gene: TRBD2; v_gene: TRBV7-8; CDR3aa: ASSPTRKAGASYNEQF
abundance: NA; d_gene: NA; v_gene: TRBV18; CDR3aa: ASSPPTTVRGQF
abundance: NA; d_gene: NA; v_gene: TRBV7-2; CDR3aa: ASIQGGLANTGELF
abundance: once; d_gene: NA; v_gene: TRBV29-1; CDR3aa: SVTYTTGSEKLF
abundance: NA; d_gene: NA; v_gene: TRBV7-9; CDR3aa: ASSGPGGEQY
abundance: NA; d_gene: NA; v_gene: TRBV29-1; CDR3aa: SVGTAAGNTIY
abundance: NA; d_gene: NA; v_gene: TRBV6-8; CDR3aa: ASSLDANTGELF
abundance: NA; d_gene: NA; v_gene: TRBV7-9; CDR3aa: ASSLTSSYNSPLH
abundance: NA; d_gene: NA; v_gene: TRBV11-2; CDR3aa: ASNSRTEGEQF
abundance: NA; d_gene: NA; v_gene: TRBV19; CDR3aa: ASSARASEAF
abundance: NA; d_gene: TRBD1; v_gene: TRBV18; CDR3aa: ASSPANRGRNSPLH
abundance: once; d_gene: TRBD1; v_gene: TRBV4-1; CDR3aa: ASSQARTGGNSPLH
abundance: NA; d_gene: TRBD2; v_gene: TRBV4-2; CDR3aa: ASSQEISGGGETQY
abundance: NA; d_gene: NA; v_gene: TRBV7-9; CDR3aa: ASSPQTGNTEAF
abundance: NA; d_gene: TRBD1; v_gene: TRBV5-5; CDR3aa: ASSLGQGNEQF
abundance: NA; d_gene: NA; v_gene: TRBV2; CDR3aa: ASSEQGRGEQF
abundance: NA; d_gene: TRBD2; v_gene: TRBV6-6; CDR3aa: ASSTTSGVQETQY
abundance: NA; d_gene: NA; v_gene: TRBV5-1; CDR3aa: ASKMDTNTEAF
abundance: NA; d_gene: NA; v_gene: TRBV9; CDR3aa: ASSVGQGGNEKLF
abundance: NA; d_gene: TRBD1; v_gene: TRBV7-7; CDR3aa: ASSCRDRTSNQPQH
abundance: NA; d_gene: TRBD2; v_gene: TRBV18; CDR3aa: ASSLAGGVQETQY
abundance: NA; d_gene: NA; v_gene: TRBV6-5; CDR3aa: ASSYGGSRNTGELF
abundance: NA; d_gene: NA; v_gene: TRBV24-1; CDR3aa: ATIRNSPLH
abundance: once; d_gene: NA; v_gene: TRBV6-5; CDR3aa: ASSYSPSQETQY
abundance: NA; d_gene: NA; v_gene: TRBV29-1; CDR3aa: SVGREGEKLF
abundance: NA; d_gene: TRBD1; v_gene: TRBV28; CDR3aa: ASRTGGDYGYT
abundance: once; d_gene: TRBD2; v_gene: TRBV5-1; CDR3aa: ASSWTSGGSYNEQF
abundance: NA; d_gene: TRBD2; v_gene: TRBV6-5; CDR3aa: ASSTGLTSGAKQY
abundance: NA; d_gene: NA; v_gene: TRBV9; CDR3aa: ASSVVGPTGELF
abundance: NA; d_gene: NA; v_gene: TRBV6-5; CDR3aa: ASSYVRGVYNSPLH
abundance: NA; d_gene: NA; v_gene: TRBV5-1; CDR3aa: ASSLGTASETQY
abundance: NA; d_gene: NA; v_gene: TRBV2; CDR3aa: ASSGTTGELF
abundance: once; d_gene: NA; v_gene: TRBV5-1; CDR3aa: ASSFGGNTGELF
abundance: NA; d_gene: NA; v_gene: TRBV15; CDR3aa: ATSRAVDQPQH
abundance: few; d_gene: TRBD2; v_gene: TRBV6-4; CDR3aa: ASSDSGGADTQY
abundance: NA; d_gene: TRBD2; v_gene: TRBV7-3; CDR3aa: ASSISGGEQY
abundance: NA; d_gene: NA; v_gene: TRBV3-1/TRBV3-2; CDR3aa: ASSLLRNSGANVLT
abundance: NA; d_gene: NA; v_gene: TRBV19; CDR3aa: ASVDRLSGNTIY
abundance: NA; d_gene: TRBD1; v_gene: TRBV28; CDR3aa: ASWTGDNQPQH
abundance: NA; d_gene: NA; v_gene: TRBV6-2/TRBV6-3; CDR3aa: ASSPRYSLMNTEAF
abundance: NA; d_gene: TRBD2; v_gene: TRBV3-1/TRBV3-2; CDR3aa: ASSQDGTSGGADTQY
abundance: NA; d_gene: NA; v_gene: TRBV5-4; CDR3aa: ASSSAGRGDNEQF
abundance: NA; d_gene: NA; v_gene: TRBV27; CDR3aa: ASSYREGRVPTDTQY
abundance: NA; d_gene: TRBD1; v_gene: TRBV5-1; CDR3aa: ASSLGTGGNYGYT
abundance: NA; d_gene: NA; v_gene: TRBV7-2; CDR3aa: ASSLVLRVTHEQF
abundance: NA; d_gene: NA; v_gene: TRBV28; CDR3aa: ASSLLSELNTEAF
abundance: NA; d_gene: TRBD1; v_gene: TRBV5-1; CDR3aa: ASRTGGAYSEAF
abundance: NA; d_gene: NA; v_gene: TRBV6-6; CDR3aa: ASTLLGAEAF
abundance: NA; d_gene: NA; v_gene: TRBV6-5; CDR3aa: ATTGQHTGELF
abundance: NA; d_gene: TRBD2; v_gene: TRBV6-5; CDR3aa: ASGRAYEQY